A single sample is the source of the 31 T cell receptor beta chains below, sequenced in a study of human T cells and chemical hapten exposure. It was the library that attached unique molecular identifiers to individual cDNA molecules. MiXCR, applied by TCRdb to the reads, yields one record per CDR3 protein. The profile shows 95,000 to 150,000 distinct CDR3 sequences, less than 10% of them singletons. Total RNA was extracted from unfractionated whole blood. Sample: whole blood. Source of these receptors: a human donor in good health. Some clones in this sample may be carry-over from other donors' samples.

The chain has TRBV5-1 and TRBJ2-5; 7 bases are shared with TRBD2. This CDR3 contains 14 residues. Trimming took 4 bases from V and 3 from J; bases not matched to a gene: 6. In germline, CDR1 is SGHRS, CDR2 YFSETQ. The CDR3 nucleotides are TGCGCCAGCAGCCCACCGACTAGCAAAGAGACCCAGTACTTC. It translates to CASSPPTSKETQYF. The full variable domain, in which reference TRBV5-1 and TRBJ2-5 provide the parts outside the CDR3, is KAGVTQTPRYLIKTRGQQVTLSCSPISGHRSVSWYQQTPGQGLQFLFEYFSETQRNKGNFPGRFSGRQFSNSRSEMNVSTLELGDSALYLCASSPPTSKETQYFGPGTRLLVL.

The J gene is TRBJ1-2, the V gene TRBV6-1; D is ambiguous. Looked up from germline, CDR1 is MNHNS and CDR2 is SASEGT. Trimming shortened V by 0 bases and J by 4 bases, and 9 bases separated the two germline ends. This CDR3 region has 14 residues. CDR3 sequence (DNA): TGTGCCAGCAGTGAAGCCCCAGGTGGCTATGGCTACACCTTC. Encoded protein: CASSEAPGGYGYTF.

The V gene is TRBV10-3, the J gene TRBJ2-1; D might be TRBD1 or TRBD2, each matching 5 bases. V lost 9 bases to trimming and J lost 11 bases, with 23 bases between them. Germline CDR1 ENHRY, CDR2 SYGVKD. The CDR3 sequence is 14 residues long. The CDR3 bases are TGTGCCATAGAAAGGGACCTCAGAGGTAGCAAGCAGTTCTTC. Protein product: CAIERDLRGSKQFF.

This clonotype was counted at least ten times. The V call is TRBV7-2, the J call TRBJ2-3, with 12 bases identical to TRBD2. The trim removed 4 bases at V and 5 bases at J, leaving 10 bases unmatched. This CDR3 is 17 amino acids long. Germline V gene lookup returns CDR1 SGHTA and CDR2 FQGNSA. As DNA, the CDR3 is TGTGCCAGCAGCTCCGTGGCCAGGGGACTAGCGGGAGATACGCAGTATTTT. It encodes CASSSVARGLAGDTQYF. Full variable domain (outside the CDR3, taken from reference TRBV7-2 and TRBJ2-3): GAGVSQSPSNKVTEKGKDVELRCDPISGHTALYWYRQSLGQGLEFLIYFQGNSAPDKSGLPSDRFSAERTGGSVSTLTIQRTQQEDSAVYLCASSSVARGLAGDTQYFGPGTRLTVL.

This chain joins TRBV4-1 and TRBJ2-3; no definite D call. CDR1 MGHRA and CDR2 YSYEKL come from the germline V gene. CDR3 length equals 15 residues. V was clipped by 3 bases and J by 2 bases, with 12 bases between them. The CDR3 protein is CASSQASRATDTQYF. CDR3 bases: TGCGCCAGCAGCCAGGCTAGTCGGGCCACAGATACGCAGTATTTT.

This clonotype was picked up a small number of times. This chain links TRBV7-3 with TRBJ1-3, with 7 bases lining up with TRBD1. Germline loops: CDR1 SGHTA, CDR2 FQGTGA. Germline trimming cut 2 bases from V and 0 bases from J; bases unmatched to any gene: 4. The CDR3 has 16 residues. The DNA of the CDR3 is TGTGCCAGCAGCTTAGGACAGGCTCGCTCTGGAAACACCATATATTTT. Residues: CASSLGQARSGNTIYF.

The CDR3 region is CSARLQGSAETQYF. Written as DNA, the CDR3 is TGCAGTGCCAGGCTACAGGGCTCGGCGGAGACCCAGTACTTC. The chain employs TRBV20-1 and TRBJ2-5, with a tentative D call TRBD1 (6 bases). This CDR3 comprises 14 residues. V lost 6 bases and J lost 5, with 19 bases in between. Germline-derived CDR1 and CDR2 are DFQATT and SNEGSKA (reference sequence).

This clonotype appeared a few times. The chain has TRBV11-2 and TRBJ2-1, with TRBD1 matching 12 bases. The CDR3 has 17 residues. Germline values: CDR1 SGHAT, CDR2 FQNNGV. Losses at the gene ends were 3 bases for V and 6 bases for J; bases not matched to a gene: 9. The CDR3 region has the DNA TGTGCCAGCAGCTTCCAGGGGGGGACAGGGGGCCTCAATGAGCAGTTCTTC. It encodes CASSFQGGTGGLNEQFF.

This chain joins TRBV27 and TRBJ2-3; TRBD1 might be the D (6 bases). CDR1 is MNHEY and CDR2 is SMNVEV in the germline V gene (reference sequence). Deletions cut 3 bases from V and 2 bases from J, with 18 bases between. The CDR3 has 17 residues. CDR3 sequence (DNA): TGTGCCAGCAGTTTCCCGTCGGCAGGGGCGCCCACAGATACGCAGTATTTT. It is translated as CASSFPSAGAPTDTQYF.

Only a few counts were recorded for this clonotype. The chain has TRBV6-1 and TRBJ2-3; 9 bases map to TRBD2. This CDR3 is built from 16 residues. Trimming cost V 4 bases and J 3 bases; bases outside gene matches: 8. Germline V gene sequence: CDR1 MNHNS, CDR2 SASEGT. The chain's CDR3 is CASSVSSGSKTDTQYF. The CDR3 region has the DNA TGTGCCAGCAGTGTGAGTAGCGGGAGTAAGACAGATACGCAGTATTTT.

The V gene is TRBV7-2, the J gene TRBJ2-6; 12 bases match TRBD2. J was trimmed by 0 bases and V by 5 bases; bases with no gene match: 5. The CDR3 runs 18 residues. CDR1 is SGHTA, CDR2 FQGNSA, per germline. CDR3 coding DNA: TGTGCCAGCAGCCGAGGACTAGCGGGACCCTCTGGGGCCAACGTCCTGACTTTC. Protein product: CASSRGLAGPSGANVLTF.

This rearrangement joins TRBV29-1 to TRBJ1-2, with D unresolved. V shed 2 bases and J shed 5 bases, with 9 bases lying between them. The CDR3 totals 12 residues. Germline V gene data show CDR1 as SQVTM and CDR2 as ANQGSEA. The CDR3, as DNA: TGCAGCGTTGAACGTGGAGGGTATGGCTACACCTTC. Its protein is CSVERGGYGYTF.

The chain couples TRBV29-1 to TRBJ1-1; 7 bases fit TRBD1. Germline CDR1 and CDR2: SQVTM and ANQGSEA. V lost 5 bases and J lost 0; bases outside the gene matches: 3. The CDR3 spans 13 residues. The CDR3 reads CSVWTGLNTEAFF. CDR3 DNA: TGCAGCGTTTGGACAGGACTGAACACTGAAGCTTTCTTT.

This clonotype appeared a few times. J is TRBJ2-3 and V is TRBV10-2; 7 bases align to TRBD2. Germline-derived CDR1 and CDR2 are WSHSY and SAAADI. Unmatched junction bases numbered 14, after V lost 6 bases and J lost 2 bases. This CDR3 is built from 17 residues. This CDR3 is CASSLTRREPITDTQYF. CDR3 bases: TGCGCCAGCAGCCTAACACGGCGGGAGCCCATCACAGATACGCAGTATTTT.

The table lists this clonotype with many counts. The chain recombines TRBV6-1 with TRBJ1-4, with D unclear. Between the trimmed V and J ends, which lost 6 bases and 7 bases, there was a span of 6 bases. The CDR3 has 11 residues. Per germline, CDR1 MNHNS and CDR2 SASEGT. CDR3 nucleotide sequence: TGTGCCAGCAGCGTTGGTGAAAAACTGTTTTTT. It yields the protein CASSVGEKLFF.

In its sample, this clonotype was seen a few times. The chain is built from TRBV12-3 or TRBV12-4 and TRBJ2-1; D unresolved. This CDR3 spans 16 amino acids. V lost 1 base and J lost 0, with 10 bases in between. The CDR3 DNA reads TGTGCCAGCAGTTTAGTCCCCAGGAGCTCCTACAATGAGCAGTTCTTC. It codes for CASSLVPRSSYNEQFF.

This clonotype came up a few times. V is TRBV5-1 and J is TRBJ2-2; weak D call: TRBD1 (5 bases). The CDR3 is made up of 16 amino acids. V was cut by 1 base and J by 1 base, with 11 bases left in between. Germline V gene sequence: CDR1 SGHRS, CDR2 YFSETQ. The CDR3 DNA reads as TGCGCCAGCAGCTTGATTACCGGACAGAACACCGGGGAGCTGTTTTTT. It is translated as CASSLITGQNTGELFF.

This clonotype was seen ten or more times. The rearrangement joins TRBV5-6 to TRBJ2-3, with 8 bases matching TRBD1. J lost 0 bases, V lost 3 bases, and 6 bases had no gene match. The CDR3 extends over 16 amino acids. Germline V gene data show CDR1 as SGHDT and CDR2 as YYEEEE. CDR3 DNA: TGTGCCAGCAGCTCTCACAGGGGGGCAAGCACAGATACGCAGTATTTT. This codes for CASSSHRGASTDTQYF.

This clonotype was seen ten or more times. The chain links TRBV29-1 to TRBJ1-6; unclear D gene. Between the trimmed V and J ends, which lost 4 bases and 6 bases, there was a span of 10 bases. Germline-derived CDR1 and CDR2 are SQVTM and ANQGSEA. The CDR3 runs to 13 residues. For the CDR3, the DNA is TGCAGCGTTGGTCAGGACCTTAATTCACCCCTCCACTTT. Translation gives CSVGQDLNSPLHF.

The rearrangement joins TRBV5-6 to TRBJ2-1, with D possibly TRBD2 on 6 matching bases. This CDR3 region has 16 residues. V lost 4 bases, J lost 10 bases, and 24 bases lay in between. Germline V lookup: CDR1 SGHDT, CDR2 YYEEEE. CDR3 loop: CASSNVRDFPHIEQFF. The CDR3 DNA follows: TGTGCCAGCAGCAACGTCCGGGACTTCCCGCACATCGAGCAGTTCTTC.

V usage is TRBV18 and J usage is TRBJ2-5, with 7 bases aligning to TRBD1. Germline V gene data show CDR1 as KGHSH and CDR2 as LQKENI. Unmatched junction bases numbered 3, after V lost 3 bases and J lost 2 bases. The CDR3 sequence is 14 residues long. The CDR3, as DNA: TGTGCCAGCTCACCGAGGGACAGACAAGAGACCCAGTACTTC. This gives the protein CASSPRDRQETQYF. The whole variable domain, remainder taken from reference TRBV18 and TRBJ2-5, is NAGVMQNPRHLVRRRGQEARLRCSPMKGHSHVYWYRQLPEEGLKFMVYLQKENIIDESGMPKERFSAEFPKEGPSILRIQQVVRGDSAAYFCASSPRDRQETQYFGPGTRLLVL.

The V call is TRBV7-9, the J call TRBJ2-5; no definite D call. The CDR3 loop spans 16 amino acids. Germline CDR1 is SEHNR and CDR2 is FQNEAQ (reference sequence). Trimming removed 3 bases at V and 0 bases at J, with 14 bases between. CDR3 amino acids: CASSFDHTFYQETQYF. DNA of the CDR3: TGTGCCAGCAGCTTCGACCACACGTTTTACCAAGAGACCCAGTACTTC.

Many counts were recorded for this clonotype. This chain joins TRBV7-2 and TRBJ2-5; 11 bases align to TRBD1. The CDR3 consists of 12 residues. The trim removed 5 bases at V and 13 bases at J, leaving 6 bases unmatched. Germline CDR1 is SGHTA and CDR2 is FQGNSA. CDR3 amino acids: CASSPRDRGAYF. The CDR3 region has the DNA TGTGCCAGCAGCCCGCGGGACAGGGGGGCGTACTTC.

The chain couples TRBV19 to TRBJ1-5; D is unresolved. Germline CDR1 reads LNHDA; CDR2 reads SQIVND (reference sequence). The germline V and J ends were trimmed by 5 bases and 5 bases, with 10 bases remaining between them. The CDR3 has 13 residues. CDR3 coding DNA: TGTGCCAGTAGTCGGGAATGGGATCAGCCCCAGCATTTT. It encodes CASSREWDQPQHF.

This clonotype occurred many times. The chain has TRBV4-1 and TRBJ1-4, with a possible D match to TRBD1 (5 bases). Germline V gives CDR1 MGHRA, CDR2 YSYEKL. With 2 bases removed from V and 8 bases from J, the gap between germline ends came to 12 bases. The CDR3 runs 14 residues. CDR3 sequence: CASSQNDGGEKLFF. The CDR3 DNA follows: TGCGCCAGCAGCCAAAATGATGGGGGGGAAAAACTGTTTTTT.

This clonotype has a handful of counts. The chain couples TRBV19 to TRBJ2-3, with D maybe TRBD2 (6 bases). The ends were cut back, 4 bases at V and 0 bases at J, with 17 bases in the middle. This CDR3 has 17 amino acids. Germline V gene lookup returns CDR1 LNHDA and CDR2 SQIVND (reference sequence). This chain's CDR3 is CASSRRSGRESTDTQYF. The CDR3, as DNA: TGTGCCAGTAGTAGGCGCTCGGGGCGGGAAAGCACAGATACGCAGTATTTT.

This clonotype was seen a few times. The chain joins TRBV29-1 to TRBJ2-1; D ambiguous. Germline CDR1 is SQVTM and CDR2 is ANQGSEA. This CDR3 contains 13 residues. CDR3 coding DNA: TGCAGTTTCTTTCTGAGCTCCTACAATGAGCAGTTCTTC. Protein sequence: CSFFLSSYNEQFF.

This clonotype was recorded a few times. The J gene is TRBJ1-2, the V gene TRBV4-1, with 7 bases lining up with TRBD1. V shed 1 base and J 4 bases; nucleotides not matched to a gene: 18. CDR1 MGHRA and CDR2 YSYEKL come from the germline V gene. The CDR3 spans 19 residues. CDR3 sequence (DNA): TGCGCCAGCAGCCAAGGTCCCGGGGCCAAGGCAGGGGGAGGCTATGGCTACACCTTC. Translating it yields CASSQGPGAKAGGGYGYTF.

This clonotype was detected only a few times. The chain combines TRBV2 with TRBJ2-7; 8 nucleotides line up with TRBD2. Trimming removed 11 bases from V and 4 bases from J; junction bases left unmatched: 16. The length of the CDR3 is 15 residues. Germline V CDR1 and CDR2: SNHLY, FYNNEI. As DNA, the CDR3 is TGTGCCGCCGAGGCGGGAGGCATTGGGGAATACGAGCAGTACTTC. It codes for CAAEAGGIGEYEQYF.

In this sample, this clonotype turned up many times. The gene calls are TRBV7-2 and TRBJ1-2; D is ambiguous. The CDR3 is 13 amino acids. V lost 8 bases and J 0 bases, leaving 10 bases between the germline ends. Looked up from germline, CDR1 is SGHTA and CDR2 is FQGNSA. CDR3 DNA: TGTGCCAGCGATGAGGGTTCTAACTATGGCTACACCTTC. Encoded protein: CASDEGSNYGYTF.

CDR3 sequence reads: CSAPLGVGRYF. In DNA form, the CDR3 reads TGCAGTGCCCCCCTGGGTGTAGGACGGTACTTC. V gene TRBV20-1 combines with J gene TRBJ2-4, with D hard to call. V lost 6 bases and J 15 bases, leaving 18 bases between the germline ends. Germline V gene lookup returns CDR1 DFQATT and CDR2 SNEGSKA (reference sequence). The CDR3 extends over 11 amino acids.